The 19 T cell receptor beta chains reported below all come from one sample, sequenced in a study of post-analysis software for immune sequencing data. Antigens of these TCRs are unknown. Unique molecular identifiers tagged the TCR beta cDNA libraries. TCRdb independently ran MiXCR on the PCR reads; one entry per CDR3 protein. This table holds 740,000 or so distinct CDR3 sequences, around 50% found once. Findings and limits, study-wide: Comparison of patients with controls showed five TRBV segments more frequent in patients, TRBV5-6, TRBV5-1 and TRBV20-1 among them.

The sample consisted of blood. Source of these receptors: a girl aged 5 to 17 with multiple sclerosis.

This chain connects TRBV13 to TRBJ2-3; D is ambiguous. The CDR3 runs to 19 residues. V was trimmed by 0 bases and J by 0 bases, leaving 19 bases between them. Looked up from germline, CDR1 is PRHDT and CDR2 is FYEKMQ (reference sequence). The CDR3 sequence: CASSLGHRRRDSSTDTQYF. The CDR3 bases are TGTGCCAGCAGCTTAGGCCACCGGCGCCGAGACTCGAGCACAGATACGCAGTATTTT.

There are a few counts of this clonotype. The CDR3 DNA is TGCGCCAGCAGGGGACAGGGTCTGGATACGCAGTATTTT. Translated, it gives CASRGQGLDTQYF. The chain employs TRBV4-1 and TRBJ2-3, with TRBD1 matching 9 bases. In germline, CDR1 is MGHRA, CDR2 YSYEKL. The CDR3 loop spans 13 amino acids. The J segment lost 6 bases and the V segment lost 6 bases, leaving 4 bases of the junction unmatched.

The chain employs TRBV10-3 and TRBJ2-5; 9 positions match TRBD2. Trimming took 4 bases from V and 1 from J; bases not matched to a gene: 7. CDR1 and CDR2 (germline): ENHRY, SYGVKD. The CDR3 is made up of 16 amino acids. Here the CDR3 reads CAISAGLAGIQETQYF. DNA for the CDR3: TGTGCCATCAGTGCTGGGCTAGCGGGGATCCAAGAGACCCAGTACTTC.

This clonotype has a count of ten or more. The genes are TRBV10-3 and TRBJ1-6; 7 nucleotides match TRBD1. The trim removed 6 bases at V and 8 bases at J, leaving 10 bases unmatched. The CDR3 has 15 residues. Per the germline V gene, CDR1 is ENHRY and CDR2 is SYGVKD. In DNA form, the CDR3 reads TGTGCCATCAGCCAGACAGGGAGAAATGATTCACCCCTCCACTTT. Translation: CAISQTGRNDSPLHF.

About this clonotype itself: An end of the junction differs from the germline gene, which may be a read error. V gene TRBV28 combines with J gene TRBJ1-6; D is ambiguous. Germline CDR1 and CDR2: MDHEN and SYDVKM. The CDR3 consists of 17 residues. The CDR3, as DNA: TGTGCTAGCAAATCCACCAACCCAACCCCCTATAATTCACCCCTCCACTTT. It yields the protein CASKSTNPTPYNSPLHF.

The CDR3 coding sequence is TGTGCCAGCAGCTTAAGCCCGGAGGGCTACGAGCAGTACTTC. It codes for CASSLSPEGYEQYF. The genes are TRBV7-6 and TRBJ2-7; perhaps TRBD2 as D (6 bases). Germline CDR1 and CDR2: SGHVS and FNYEAQ. V was trimmed by 2 bases and J by 3 bases, leaving 11 bases between them. The CDR3 has 14 residues.

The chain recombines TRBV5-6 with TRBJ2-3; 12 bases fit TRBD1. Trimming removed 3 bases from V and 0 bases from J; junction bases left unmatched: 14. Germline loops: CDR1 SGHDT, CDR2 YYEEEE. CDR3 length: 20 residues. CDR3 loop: CASSSPAGTGGLLSTDTQYF. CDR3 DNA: TGTGCCAGCAGCTCCCCGGCAGGGACAGGGGGCTTGTTGAGCACAGATACGCAGTATTTT.

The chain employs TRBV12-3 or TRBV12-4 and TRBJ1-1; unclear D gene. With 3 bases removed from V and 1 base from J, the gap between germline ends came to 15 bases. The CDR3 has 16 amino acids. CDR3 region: CASSFNPGSRNTEAFF. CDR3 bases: TGTGCCAGCAGTTTTAATCCTGGCAGCCGGAACACTGAAGCTTTCTTT.

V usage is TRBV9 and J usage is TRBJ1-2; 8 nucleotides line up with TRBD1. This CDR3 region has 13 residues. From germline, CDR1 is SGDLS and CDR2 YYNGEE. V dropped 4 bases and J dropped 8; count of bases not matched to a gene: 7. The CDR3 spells CASSSQDRGGYTF. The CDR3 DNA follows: TGTGCCAGCAGCTCCCAAGACAGGGGCGGCTACACCTTC.

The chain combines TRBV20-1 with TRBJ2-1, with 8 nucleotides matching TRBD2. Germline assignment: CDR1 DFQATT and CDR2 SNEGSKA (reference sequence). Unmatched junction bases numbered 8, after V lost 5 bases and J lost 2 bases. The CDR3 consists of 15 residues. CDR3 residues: CSAGLLRGAYNEQFF. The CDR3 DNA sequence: TGCAGTGCTGGCCTACTGCGGGGGGCCTACAATGAGCAGTTCTTC.

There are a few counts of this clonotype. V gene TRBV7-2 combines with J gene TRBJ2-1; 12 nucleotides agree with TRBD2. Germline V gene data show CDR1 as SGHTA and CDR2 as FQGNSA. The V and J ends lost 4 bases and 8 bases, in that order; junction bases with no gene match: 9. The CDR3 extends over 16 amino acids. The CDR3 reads CASSSYLAGGPHEQFF. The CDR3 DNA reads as TGTGCCAGCAGCTCCTATCTAGCGGGAGGGCCGCATGAGCAGTTCTTC.

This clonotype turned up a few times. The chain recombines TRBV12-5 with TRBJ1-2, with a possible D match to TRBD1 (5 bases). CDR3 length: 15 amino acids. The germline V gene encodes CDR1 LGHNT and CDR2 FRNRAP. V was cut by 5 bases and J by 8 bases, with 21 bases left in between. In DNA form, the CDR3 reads TGTGCTAGTGGTCTACCGGGGCAGAAACGGCAAGGCTACACCTTC. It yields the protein CASGLPGQKRQGYTF.

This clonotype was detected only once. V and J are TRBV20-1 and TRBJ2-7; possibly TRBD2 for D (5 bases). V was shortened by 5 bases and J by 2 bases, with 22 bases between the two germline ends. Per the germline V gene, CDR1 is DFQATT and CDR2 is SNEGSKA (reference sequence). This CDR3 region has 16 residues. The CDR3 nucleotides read TGCAGTGCTGAGGGAGACTCCCTACACCAGACCTACGAGCAGTACTTC. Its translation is CSAEGDSLHQTYEQYF.

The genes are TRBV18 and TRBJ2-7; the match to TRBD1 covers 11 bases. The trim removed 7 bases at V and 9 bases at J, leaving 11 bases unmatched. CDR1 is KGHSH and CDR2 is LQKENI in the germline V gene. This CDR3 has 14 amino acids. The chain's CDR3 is CASLPGQGVRGQYF. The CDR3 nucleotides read TGTGCCAGCTTACCGGGACAGGGGGTTCGCGGGCAGTACTTC.

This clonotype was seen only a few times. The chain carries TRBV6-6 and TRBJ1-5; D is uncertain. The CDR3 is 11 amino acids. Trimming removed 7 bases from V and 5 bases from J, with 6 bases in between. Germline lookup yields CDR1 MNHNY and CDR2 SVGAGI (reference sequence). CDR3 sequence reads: CASKGDQPQHF. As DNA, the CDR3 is TGTGCCAGCAAGGGCGATCAGCCCCAGCATTTT.

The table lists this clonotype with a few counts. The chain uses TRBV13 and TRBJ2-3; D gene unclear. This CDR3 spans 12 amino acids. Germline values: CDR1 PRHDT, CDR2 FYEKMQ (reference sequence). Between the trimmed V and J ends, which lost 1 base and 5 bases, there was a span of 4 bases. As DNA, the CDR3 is TGTGCCAGCAGCTTAGCCGAAGATACGCAGTATTTT. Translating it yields CASSLAEDTQYF. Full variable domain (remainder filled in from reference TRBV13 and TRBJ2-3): AAGVIQSPRHLIKEKRETATLKCYPIPRHDTVYWYQQGPGQDPQFLISFYEKMQSDKGSIPDRFSAQQFSDYHSELNMSSLELGDSALYFCASSLAEDTQYFGPGTRLTVL.

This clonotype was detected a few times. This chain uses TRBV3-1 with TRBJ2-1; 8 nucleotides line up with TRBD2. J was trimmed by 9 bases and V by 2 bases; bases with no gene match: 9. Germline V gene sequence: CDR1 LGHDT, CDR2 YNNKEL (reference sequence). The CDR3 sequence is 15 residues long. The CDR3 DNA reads TGTGCCAGCAGCCAAAACGGGAGGGGAGTGGGTGAGCAGTTCTTC. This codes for CASSQNGRGVGEQFF.

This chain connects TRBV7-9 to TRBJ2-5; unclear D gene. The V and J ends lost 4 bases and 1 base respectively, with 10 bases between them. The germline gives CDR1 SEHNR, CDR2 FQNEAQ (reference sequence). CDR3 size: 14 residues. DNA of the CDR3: TGTGCCAGCAGCTATGACGGAGTCCAAGAGACCCAGTACTTC. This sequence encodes CASSYDGVQETQYF.

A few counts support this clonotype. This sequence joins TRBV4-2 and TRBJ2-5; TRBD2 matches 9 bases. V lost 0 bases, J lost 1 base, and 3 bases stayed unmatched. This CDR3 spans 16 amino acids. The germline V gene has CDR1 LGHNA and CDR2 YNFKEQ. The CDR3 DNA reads TGTGCCAGCAGCCAAGAGGTGACTAGCGGCCAAGAGACCCAGTACTTC. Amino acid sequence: CASSQEVTSGQETQYF.